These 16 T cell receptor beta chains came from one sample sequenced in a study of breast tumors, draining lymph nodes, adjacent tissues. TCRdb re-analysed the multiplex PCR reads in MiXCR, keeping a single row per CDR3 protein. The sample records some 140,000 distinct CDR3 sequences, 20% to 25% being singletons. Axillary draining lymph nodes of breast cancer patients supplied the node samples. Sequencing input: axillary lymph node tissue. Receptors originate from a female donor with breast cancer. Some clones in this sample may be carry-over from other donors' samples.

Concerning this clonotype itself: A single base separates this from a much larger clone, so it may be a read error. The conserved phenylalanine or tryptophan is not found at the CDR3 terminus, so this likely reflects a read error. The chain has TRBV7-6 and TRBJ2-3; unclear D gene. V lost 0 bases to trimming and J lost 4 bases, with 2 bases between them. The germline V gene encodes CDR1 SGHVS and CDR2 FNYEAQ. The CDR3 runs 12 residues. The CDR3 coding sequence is TGTGCCAGCAGCTTAGCTTCAGATACGCAGTATTCT. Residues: CASSLASDTQYS.

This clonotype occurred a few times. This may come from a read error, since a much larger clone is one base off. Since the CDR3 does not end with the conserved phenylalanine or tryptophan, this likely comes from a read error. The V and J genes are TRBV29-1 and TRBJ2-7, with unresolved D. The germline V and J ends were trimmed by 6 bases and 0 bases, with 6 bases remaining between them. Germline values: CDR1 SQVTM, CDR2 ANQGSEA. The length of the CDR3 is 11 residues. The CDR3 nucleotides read TGCAGCGTGTTTACCTCCTACGAGCAGTACTCC. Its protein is CSVFTSYEQYS.

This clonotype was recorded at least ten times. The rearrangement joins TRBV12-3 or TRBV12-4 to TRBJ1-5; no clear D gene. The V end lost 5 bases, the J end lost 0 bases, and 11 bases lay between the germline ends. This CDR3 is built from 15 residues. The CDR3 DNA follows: TGTGCCAGCAGTCTCCACAGAGGTAGCAATCAGCCCCAGCATTTT. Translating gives CASSLHRGSNQPQHF.

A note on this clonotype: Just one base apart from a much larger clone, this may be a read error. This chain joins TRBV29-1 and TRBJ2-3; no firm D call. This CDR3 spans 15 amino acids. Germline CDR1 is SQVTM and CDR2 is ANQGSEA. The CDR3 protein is CSAATDSGFTDTRYF. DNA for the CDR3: TGCAGCGCCGCGACCGATTCCGGTTTCACAGATACGCGGTATTTT.

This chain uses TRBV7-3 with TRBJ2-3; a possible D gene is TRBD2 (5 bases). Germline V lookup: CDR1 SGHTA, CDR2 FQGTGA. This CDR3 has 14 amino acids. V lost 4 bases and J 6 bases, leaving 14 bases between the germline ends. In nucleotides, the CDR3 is TGTGCCAGCAGCTCGTATAGGTGGGAGGATACGCAGTATTTT. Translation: CASSSYRWEDTQYF.

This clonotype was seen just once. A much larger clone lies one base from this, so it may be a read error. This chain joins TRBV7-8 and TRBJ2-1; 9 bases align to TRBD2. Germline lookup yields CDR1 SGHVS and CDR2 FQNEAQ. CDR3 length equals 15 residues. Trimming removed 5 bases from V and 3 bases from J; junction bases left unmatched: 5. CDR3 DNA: TGTGCCAGCAGCCCCCGGACTAGCGTCTACAATGAGCAGTTCTTC. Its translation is CASSPRTSVYNEQFF.

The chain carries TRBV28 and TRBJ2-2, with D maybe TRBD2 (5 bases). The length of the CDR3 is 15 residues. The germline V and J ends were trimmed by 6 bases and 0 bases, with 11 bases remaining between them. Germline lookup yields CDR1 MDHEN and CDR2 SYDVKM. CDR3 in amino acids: CASRGANANTGELFF. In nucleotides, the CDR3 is TGTGCCAGCAGGGGAGCGAATGCGAACACCGGGGAGCTGTTTTTT.

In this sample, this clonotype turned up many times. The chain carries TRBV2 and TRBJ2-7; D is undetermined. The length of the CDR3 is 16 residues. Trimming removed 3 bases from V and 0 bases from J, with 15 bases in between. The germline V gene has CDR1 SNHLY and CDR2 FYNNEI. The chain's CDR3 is CASSEDLAATSYEQYF. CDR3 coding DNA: TGTGCCAGCAGTGAGGACCTGGCAGCTACCTCCTACGAGCAGTACTTC.

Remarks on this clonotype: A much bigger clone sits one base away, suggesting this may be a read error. The CDR3 DNA reads TGCTCCAGCAGCCAAGATGGGCGACTCAGCTCCTATAATTCACCCCTCCACTTT. It encodes CSSSQDGRLSSYNSPLHF. V is TRBV4-1 and J is TRBJ1-6, with unresolved D. Germline V gives CDR1 MGHRA, CDR2 YSYEKL. The CDR3 sequence is 18 residues long.

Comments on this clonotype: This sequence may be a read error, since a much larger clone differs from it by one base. The CDR3 sequence is CASSLGRDSSYNDQFF. In DNA, the CDR3 is TGTGCCAGTAGTCTCGGGAGGGACAGCTCCTACAATGACCAGTTCTTC. The genes are TRBV19 and TRBJ2-1, with D maybe TRBD2 (8 bases). The CDR3 runs to 16 residues. Looked up from germline, CDR1 is LNHDA and CDR2 is SQIVND (reference sequence).

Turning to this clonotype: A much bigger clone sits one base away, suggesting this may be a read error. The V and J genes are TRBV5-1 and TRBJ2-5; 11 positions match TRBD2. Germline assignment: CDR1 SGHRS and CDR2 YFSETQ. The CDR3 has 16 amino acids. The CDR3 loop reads CASNLAGTSGKETQYF. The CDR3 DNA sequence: TGCGCCAGCAACTTGGCCGGGACTAGCGGAAAAGAGACCCAGTACTTC. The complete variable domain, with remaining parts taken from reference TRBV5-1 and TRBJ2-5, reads KAGVTQTPRYLIKTRGQQVTLSCSPISGHRSVSWYQQTPGQGLQFLFEYFSETQRNKGNFPGRFSGRQFSNSRSEMNVSTLELGDSALYLCASNLAGTSGKETQYFGPGTRLLVL.

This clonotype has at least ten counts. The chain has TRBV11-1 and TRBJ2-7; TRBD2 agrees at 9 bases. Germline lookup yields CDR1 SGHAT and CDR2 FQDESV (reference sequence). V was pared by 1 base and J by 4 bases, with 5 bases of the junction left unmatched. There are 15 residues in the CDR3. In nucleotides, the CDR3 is TGTGCCAGCAGCTTAGGCGGGAGGGCCGTTTACGAGCAGTACTTC. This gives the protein CASSLGGRAVYEQYF.

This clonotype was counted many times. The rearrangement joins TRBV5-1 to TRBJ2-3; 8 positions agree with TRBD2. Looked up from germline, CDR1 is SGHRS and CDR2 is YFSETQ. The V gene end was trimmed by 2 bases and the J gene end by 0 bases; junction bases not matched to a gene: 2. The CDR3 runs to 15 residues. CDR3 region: CASSLAGASTDTQYF. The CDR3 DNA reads TGCGCCAGCAGCTTAGCGGGGGCTAGCACAGATACGCAGTATTTT.

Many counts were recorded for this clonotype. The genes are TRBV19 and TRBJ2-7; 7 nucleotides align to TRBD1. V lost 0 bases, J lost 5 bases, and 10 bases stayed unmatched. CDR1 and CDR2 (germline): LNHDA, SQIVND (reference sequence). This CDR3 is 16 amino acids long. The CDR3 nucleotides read TGTGCCAGTAGTATAGACCACAGGGGTGCAAAGAACGAGCAGTACTTC. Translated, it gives CASSIDHRGAKNEQYF.

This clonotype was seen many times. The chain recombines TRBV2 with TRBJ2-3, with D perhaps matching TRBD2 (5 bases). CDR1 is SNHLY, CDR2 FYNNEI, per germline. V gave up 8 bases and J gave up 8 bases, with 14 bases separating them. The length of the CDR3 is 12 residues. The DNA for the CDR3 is TGTGCCAGCGGAGGAATTTCGGGTACGCAGTATTTT. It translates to CASGGISGTQYF.

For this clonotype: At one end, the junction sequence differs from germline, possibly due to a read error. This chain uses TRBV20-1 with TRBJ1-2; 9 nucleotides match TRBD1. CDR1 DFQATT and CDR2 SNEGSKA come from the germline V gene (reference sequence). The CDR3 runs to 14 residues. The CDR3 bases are TGCAGTGCCCCCGAGACAGGGGGGAACTATGGCTACACCTTT. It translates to CSAPETGGNYGYTF.